These T cell receptor beta chains were read from a single sample in a study of vaccination and CD4 T cells after COVID-19. Their antigens remain unidentified. TCRdb re-called the PCR reads through MiXCR, storing one row per CDR3 protein. The sample yields under 20,000 distinct CDR3 sequences, around 38% seen once. Source material: cultured CD4+ T cells from blood. All receptors come from a human donor with COVID-19. Each CDR3 is given with its conserved first and last residue. The order of the fields is J gene, V gene, clone size, D gene, CDR3 DNA, CDR3 protein. The D gene is left open where the match is weak. Clone sizes are given selectively: once, few, many, or a class where the clone is expanded.

>TRBJ2-5|TRBV2|-|TRBD2
TGTGCCAGCAGCAACCTAGCGGGGGCCGCCGCGACCCAGTACTTC
CASSNLAGAAATQYF
>TRBJ1-3|TRBV4-1|-|-
TGCGCCAGCAGCCAAGATGGGGCCCTCTCTGGAAACACCATATATTTT
CASSQDGALSGNTIYF
>TRBJ2-5|TRBV5-4|-|-
TGTGCCAGCAGCTTGGCGGGGAGCCAAGAGACCCAGTACTTC
CASSLAGSQETQYF
>TRBJ2-2|TRBV5-6|-|-
TGTGCCAGCAGCTTGAAGGTGACAGATAACACCGGGGAGCTGTTTTTT
CASSLKVTDNTGELFF
>TRBJ2-3|TRBV20-1|-|-
TGCAGTGCCTTCCCTACCGGGCGGGGAACTACGCAGTATTTT
CSAFPTGRGTTQYF
>TRBJ2-7|TRBV2|few|TRBD2
TGTGCCAGCGTTTCGGGGGGAGCCTACGAGCAGTACTTC
CASVSGGAYEQYF
>TRBJ1-5|TRBV20-1|few|-
TGCAGTGCCTCGAGGACAGTACTCAATCAGCCCCAGCATTTT
CSASRTVLNQPQHF
>TRBJ2-3|TRBV10-3|-|-
TGTGCCATCACTAACACAGATACGCAGTATTTT
CAITNTDTQYF
>TRBJ2-7|TRBV19|-|TRBD1
TGTGCCAGTAGTATCGAGGGGACAGGGAACTACGAGCAGTACTTC
CASSIEGTGNYEQYF
>TRBJ1-2|TRBV29-1|-|-
TGCAGCGTTGAAGCCCTTAACTATGGCTACACCTTC
CSVEALNYGYTF
>TRBJ1-3|TRBV7-2|-|TRBD1
TGTGCCAGCAGCCAAACAGGGGGGGCACTTGGAAACACCATATATTTT
CASSQTGGALGNTIYF
>TRBJ2-1|TRBV20-1|few|-
TGCAGTGCTAGCGGGGGAACAATCAATGAGCAGTTCTTC
CSASGGTINEQFF
>TRBJ1-2|TRBV12-3/TRBV12-4|-|-
TGTGCCAGCAGTTACAGGGAAGGAGGCTACACCTTC
CASSYREGGYTF
>TRBJ2-5|TRBV10-2|-|TRBD1
TGCGCCAGCAGTGAGTCGTGGACAGGGGAGGAGACCCAGTACTTC
CASSESWTGEETQYF
>TRBJ2-1|TRBV20-1|-|TRBD2
TGCAGTGCTAGAGATAGTAGTCCGGCGGGGGGCTACAATGAGCAGTTCTTC
CSARDSSPAGGYNEQFF
>TRBJ2-7|TRBV18|-|TRBD1
TGTGCCAGCTCACTGGCCCTTGGACAGGGAACGGCCTACGAGCAGTACTTC
CASSLALGQGTAYEQYF
>TRBJ1-2|TRBV2|few|-
TGTGCCAGCAGTGAGACAGCTGATGCATATGGCTACACCTTC
CASSETADAYGYTF
>TRBJ1-3|TRBV7-6|few|-
TGTGCCAGCAGCTTAAGTGGGCCTGGAAACACCATATATTTT
CASSLSGPGNTIYF
>TRBJ2-1|TRBV6-2/TRBV6-3|-|TRBD2
TGTGCCAGCAGTGCGGGACTAGCGAGGAATGAGCAGTTCTTC
CASSAGLARNEQFF
>TRBJ2-1|TRBV12-3/TRBV12-4|-|-
TGTGCCAGCAGTCCCGCAGGCCCAAACGGGTACAATGAGCAGTTCTTC
CASSPAGPNGYNEQFF
>TRBJ2-2|TRBV11-1|few|-
TGTGCCAGCAGCCTCCTTGGTTTTGGGTCCGGGGAGCTGTTTTTT
CASSLLGFGSGELFF
>TRBJ1-4|TRBV7-9|few|-
TGTGCCAGCAGCTTATCGCTTGAAAAACTGTTTTTT
CASSLSLEKLFF
>TRBJ1-2|TRBV5-1|-|-
TGCGCCAGCAGCTTGGAGGTAGTTAGCTATGGCTACACCTTC
CASSLEVVSYGYTF
>TRBJ2-5|TRBV19|-|TRBD2
TGTGCCAGTAGTATATCTAGCGGGTTCCAAGAGACCCAGTACTTC
CASSISSGFQETQYF
>TRBJ2-3|TRBV2|few|TRBD2
TGTGCAAAAGGGGGTAGCGGGGGGGCGGTCGGCACAGATACGCAGTATTTT
CAKGGSGGAVGTDTQYF
>TRBJ1-6|TRBV20-1|-|-
TGCAGTGTGGGATCCTATAATTCACCCCTCCACTTT
CSVGSYNSPLHF
>TRBJ2-3|TRBV5-4|-|TRBD2
TGTGCCAGCAGCCGTATACTAGCGGGGGGGAGCACAGATACGCAGTATTTT
CASSRILAGGSTDTQYF
>TRBJ2-5|TRBV12-3/TRBV12-4|-|TRBD2
TGTGCCAGCAGTTTCGGACTAGCGGGGGGGGCCCAGTACTTC
CASSFGLAGGAQYF
>TRBJ1-2|TRBV11-3|few|-
TGTGCCAGCAGCTTAGAGAATGGCTACACCTTC
CASSLENGYTF
>TRBJ1-3|TRBV27|few|-
TGTGCCAGCAGCAATCCCAGGGGTGACACCATATATTTT
CASSNPRGDTIYF
>TRBJ2-2|TRBV7-7|-|-
TGTGCTAGCAGCCGCCGAGGGGGGGGAACCGGGGAGCTGTTTTTT
CASSRRGGGTGELFF
>TRBJ2-1|TRBV10-1|few|TRBD2
TGCGCCAGCAGTGAGAGCGGGGGGGCCATCGATGAGCAGTTCTTC
CASSESGGAIDEQFF
>TRBJ2-7|TRBV15|-|-
TGTGCCACCAGCAGCGTCACAGGTTACGAGCAGTACTTC
CATSSVTGYEQYF
>TRBJ1-1|TRBV12-3/TRBV12-4|-|-
TGTGCCAGCAGTACCTGGACACCCTACACTGAAGCTTTCTTT
CASSTWTPYTEAFF
>TRBJ2-2|TRBV6-1|-|TRBD2
TGTGCCAGCAGTCCCCCGGGACTAGCGGCGACCGGGGAGCTGTTTTTT
CASSPPGLAATGELFF
>TRBJ2-5|TRBV6-5|-|TRBD2
TGTGCCAGCAGTTACGGTCTAGCGGGGCCCCAAGAGACCCAGTACTTC
CASSYGLAGPQETQYF
>TRBJ2-2|TRBV2|-|TRBD2
TGTGCCAGCAGTCGGACTAGCGGGGGCCACACCGGGGAGCTGTTTTTT
CASSRTSGGHTGELFF
>TRBJ2-5|TRBV10-3|few|-
TGTGCCATCAGTGAGCCCCGGAGGGTTGGAGAGACCCAGTACTTC
CAISEPRRVGETQYF
>TRBJ1-2|TRBV10-1|-|-
TGCGCCAGCAGTGAGTCGGGGGAAGTAAGCTATGGCTACACCTTC
CASSESGEVSYGYTF